Reported below is one T cell receptor beta chain. Antigen: not known. This entry comes from a study of cytomegalovirus exposure and HLA in healthy donors. 60 Vbeta and 13 Jbeta primers were used in PCR. Clones were sequenced by immunoSEQ multiplex PCR, and TCRdb holds only the in-frame ones, with some missing. The sample yields 60,000 to 65,000 clones, around 87% seen once. Study-wide findings and caveats: Sequencing depth roughly uniform across donors was assumed in presence/absence analyses.

The CDR3 totals 19 residues. The J segment lost 3 bases and the V segment lost 5 bases, leaving 11 bases of the junction unmatched. The V gene's germline CDR1 is MDHEN and CDR2 SYDVKM. The TCR originated in a man aged 18 to 35 in good health and CMV-seronegative. The V call is TRBV28, the J call TRBJ2-1, with 15 bases matching TRBD2. The material sequenced was PBMCs. The CDR3 coding sequence is TGTGCCAGCAGTGGGGGACTAGCGGGGGGCGACTACAACTACAATGAGCAGTTCTTC. It translates to CASSGGLAGGDYNYNEQFF.